This T cell receptor beta chain derives from a study of T cell repertoires in cytomegalovirus infection. This clonotype has ten or more counts. CDR3 length: 17 residues. After removal of 4 bases from V and 7 bases from J, the junction contained 13 bases not matched to a gene. One entry per CDR3 protein results from TCRdb running MiXCR on the reads. The table lists hundreds of thousands of distinct CDR3 sequences, around 11% of them singletons, with approximately 10% in the top ten. Sequencing was carried out using PBMCs. This receptor was taken from a human donor in good health (CMV status not recorded). Some clones in this sample may be carry-over from other donors' samples. The rearrangement links TRBV12-3 or TRBV12-4 to TRBJ1-4; 9 bases are shared with TRBD1. CDR3 sequence reads: CASSSLGTGPRGEKLFF. DNA for the CDR3: TGTGCCAGCAGTTCCCTCGGGACAGGGCCTCGGGGTGAAAAACTGTTTTTT.